One TCR beta chain is described in this entry. The antigen remains unidentified. Via the markers CD45RO/CCR7/CD25/CD127/CD95/CD27, stem cell-like memory, regulatory, central memory and naive CD4+ cells were sorted. The CDR3 consists of 15 residues. Germline V gene sequence: CDR1 MNHEY, CDR2 SMNVEV (reference sequence). The V end lost 5 bases, the J end lost 3 bases, and 14 bases lay between the germline ends. What was sequenced were expressed TCRB transcripts, since all of the isolated RNA had been reverse transcribed. Each sample of naive, central memory or regulatory T cells had, on average, about 3.57 million reads. Measured with immunoSEQ multiplex PCR; TCRdb has only the in-frame clones, and not every one. The sample lists 640,000 or so clones; 13% were seen once. This sample stems from a study of beta chain features in type 1 diabetes. Study outcomes and limitations: Shorter TCRB CDR3s, moderately but significantly so, were found in Type 1 diabetes patients in all four CD4+ subsets. A closer apparent resemblance between naive, central memory and Treg TCRB repertoires was seen in patients than in healthy donors. Whatever favoring of shorter templates PCR might show would apply equally to patients and controls.

The clonotype comes from a man in his late teens or twenties with type 1 diabetes. The sequenced sample consisted of naive CD4+ T cells from blood. The chain uses TRBV27 and TRBJ2-4, with a weak D call TRBD1 (5 bases). CDR3 in DNA: TGTGCCAGCAGTGAAAAACGGCAGGGCAAAAACATTCAGTACTTC. Amino acids: CASSEKRQGKNIQYF.